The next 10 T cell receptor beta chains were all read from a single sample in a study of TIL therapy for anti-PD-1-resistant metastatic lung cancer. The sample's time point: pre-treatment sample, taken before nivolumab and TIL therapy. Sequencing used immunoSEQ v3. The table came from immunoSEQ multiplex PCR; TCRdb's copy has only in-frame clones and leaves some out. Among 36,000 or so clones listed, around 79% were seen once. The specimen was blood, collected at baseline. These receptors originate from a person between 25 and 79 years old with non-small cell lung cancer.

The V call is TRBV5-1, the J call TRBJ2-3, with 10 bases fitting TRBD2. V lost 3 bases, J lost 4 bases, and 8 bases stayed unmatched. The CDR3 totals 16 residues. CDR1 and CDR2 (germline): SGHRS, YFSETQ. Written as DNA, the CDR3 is TGCGCCAGCAGCTACCAAGCGGGGGGGTACCCAGATACGCAGTATTTT. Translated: CASSYQAGGYPDTQYF.

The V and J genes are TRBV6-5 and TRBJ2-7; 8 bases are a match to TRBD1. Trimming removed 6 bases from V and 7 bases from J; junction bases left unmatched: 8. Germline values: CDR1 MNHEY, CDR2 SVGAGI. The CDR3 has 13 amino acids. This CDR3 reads CASRPGGPREQYF. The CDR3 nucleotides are TGTGCCAGCAGGCCAGGGGGCCCGAGGGAGCAGTACTTC.

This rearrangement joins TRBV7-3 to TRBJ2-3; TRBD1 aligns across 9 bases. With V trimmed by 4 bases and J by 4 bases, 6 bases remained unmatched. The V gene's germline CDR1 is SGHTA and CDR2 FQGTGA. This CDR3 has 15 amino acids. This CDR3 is CASSSLQGAADTQYF. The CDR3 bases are TGTGCCAGCAGCTCCCTACAGGGGGCGGCAGATACGCAGTATTTT.

The CDR3 sequence is CASKGGAYTGELFF. The DNA for the CDR3 is TGTGCCTCCAAAGGGGGGGCTTACACCGGGGAGCTGTTTTTT. V is TRBV2 and J is TRBJ2-2; D possibly corresponds to TRBD2 (7 bases). The V end lost 11 bases, the J end lost 3 bases, and 16 bases lay between the germline ends. This CDR3 comprises 14 residues. Germline CDR1 is SNHLY and CDR2 is FYNNEI.

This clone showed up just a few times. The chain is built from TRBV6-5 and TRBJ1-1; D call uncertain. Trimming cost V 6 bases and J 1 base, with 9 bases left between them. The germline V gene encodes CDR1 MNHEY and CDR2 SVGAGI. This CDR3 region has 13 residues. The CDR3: CASRYTANTEAFF. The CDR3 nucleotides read TGTGCCAGCAGATATACCGCGAACACTGAAGCTTTCTTT.

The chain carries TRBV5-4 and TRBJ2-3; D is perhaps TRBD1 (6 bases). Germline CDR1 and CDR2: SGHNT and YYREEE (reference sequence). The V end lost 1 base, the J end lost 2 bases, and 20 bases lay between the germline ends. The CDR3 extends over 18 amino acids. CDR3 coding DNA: TGTGCCAGCAGCTTGAGGACAGCCCTGAATCTATTCACAGATACGCAGTATTTT. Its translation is CASSLRTALNLFTDTQYF. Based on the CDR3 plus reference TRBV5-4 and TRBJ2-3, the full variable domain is ETGVTQSPTHLIKTRGQQVTLRCSSQSGHNTVSWYQQALGQGPQFIFQYYREEENGRGNFPPRFSGLQFPNYSSELNVNALELDDSALYLCASSLRTALNLFTDTQYFGPGTRLTVL.

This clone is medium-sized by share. The CDR3 region is CARGATGWTSGRAGDTQYF. Here the CDR3 DNA reads TGTGCCAGAGGGGCGACTGGGTGGACTAGCGGGAGGGCCGGAGATACGCAGTATTTT. This chain joins TRBV2 and TRBJ2-3; 15 bases are shared with TRBD2. The CDR3 length is 19 residues. Germline V lookup: CDR1 SNHLY, CDR2 FYNNEI. The junction had 18 bases not matched to a gene; V was cut back by 9 bases and J by 5 bases. Combining the CDR3 with reference TRBV2 and TRBJ2-3 gives the whole variable domain EPEVTQTPSHQVTQMGQEVILRCVPISNHLYFYWYRQILGQKVEFLVSFYNNEISEKSEIFDDQFSVERPDGSNFTLKIRSTKLEDSAMYFCARGATGWTSGRAGDTQYFGPGTRLTVL.

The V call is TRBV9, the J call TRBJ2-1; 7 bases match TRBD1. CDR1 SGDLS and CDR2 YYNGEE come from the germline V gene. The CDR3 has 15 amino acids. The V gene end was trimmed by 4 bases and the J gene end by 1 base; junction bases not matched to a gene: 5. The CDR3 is CASSSDRVSYNEQFF. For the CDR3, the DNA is TGTGCCAGCAGCAGCGACAGGGTATCCTACAATGAGCAGTTCTTC.

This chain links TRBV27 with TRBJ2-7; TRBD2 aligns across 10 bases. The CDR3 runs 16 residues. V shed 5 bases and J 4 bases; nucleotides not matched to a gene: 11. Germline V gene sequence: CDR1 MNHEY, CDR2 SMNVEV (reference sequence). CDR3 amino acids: CASSRILAGAPYEQYF. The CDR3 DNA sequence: TGTGCCAGCAGTCGAATCCTAGCGGGAGCCCCTTACGAGCAGTACTTC.

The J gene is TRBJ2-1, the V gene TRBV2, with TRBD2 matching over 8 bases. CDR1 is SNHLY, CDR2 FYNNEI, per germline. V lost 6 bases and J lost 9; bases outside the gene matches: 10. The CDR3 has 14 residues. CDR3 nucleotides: TGTGCCAGCAGCCGACTAGCGCCCTTGAGTGAGCAGTTCTTC. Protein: CASSRLAPLSEQFF.